This passage covers 18 T cell receptor beta chains from one sample sequenced in a study of OX40 agonist ivuxolimab in advanced cancers. Assay used: immunoSEQ multiplex PCR; TCRdb lists only in-frame clones, some missing. The table shows around 60,000 clones, with 85% to 95% occurring only once. The sample consisted of CD4+ or CD8+ T cells sorted from blood, taken in a trial of the OX40 agonist ivuxolimab. These TCRs come from an adult with an advanced solid tumor such as melanoma, head and neck, liver or kidney cancer.

This sequence joins TRBV7-9 and TRBJ2-7; 9 positions match TRBD1. The CDR3 is 12 amino acids. Looked up from germline, CDR1 is SEHNR and CDR2 is FQNEAQ (reference sequence). Trimming cost V 4 bases and J 5 bases; bases outside gene matches: 0. Here the CDR3 DNA reads TGTGCCAGCAGCTGGACAGGGGACGAGCAGTACTTC. It codes for CASSWTGDEQYF.

The chain carries TRBV9 and TRBJ2-3; 7 bases match TRBD1. There are 16 residues in the CDR3. Germline trimming cut 0 bases from V and 2 bases from J; bases unmatched to any gene: 6. Germline-derived CDR1 and CDR2 are SGDLS and YYNGEE. CDR3 bases: TGTGCCAGCAGCGTAGGCACAGGGGTACTCACAGATACGCAGTATTTT. This gives the protein CASSVGTGVLTDTQYF.

CDR3 bases: TGTGCCTGGGACCAGGGGGGTTACGAGCAGTACTTC. Translated: CAWDQGGYEQYF. V is TRBV30 and J is TRBJ2-7; TRBD1 might be the D (7 bases). Trimming stripped 5 bases from V and 4 bases from J, with 12 bases between. Germline CDR1 GTSNPN, CDR2 SVGIG (reference sequence). The CDR3 sequence is 12 residues long. Drawing the rest from reference TRBV30 and TRBJ2-7, the complete variable domain is SQTIHQWPATLVQPVGSPLSLECTVEGTSNPNLYWYRQAAGRGLQLLFYSVGIGQISSEVPQNLSASRPQDRQFILSSKKLLLSDSGFYLCAWDQGGYEQYFGPGTRLTVT.

This rearrangement joins TRBV7-6 to TRBJ2-7; 7 bases line up with TRBD2. Germline loops: CDR1 SGHVS, CDR2 FNYEAQ. This CDR3 has 14 amino acids. V was clipped by 1 base and J by 4 bases; unmatched bases: 4. The CDR3 loop reads CASSLDAGEYEQYF. CDR3 sequence (DNA): TGTGCCAGCAGCTTAGACGCGGGAGAATACGAGCAGTACTTC.

V and J are TRBV27 and TRBJ1-5; 7 nucleotides line up with TRBD1. Germline trimming cut 3 bases from V and 4 bases from J; bases unmatched to any gene: 0. From germline, CDR1 is MNHEY and CDR2 SMNVEV (reference sequence). This CDR3 region has 13 residues. The CDR3 nucleotides are TGTGCCAGCAGTTTGGGACAGAATCAGCCCCAGCATTTT. It codes for CASSLGQNQPQHF.

Only a few counts were recorded for this clone. The chain carries TRBV2 and TRBJ2-1; 8 positions match TRBD2. The CDR3 extends over 15 amino acids. Trimming removed 9 bases from V and 5 bases from J; junction bases left unmatched: 12. Germline lookup yields CDR1 SNHLY and CDR2 FYNNEI. The CDR3 loop is CASGGSAGVDNEQFF. Here the CDR3 DNA reads TGTGCCAGTGGGGGGTCAGCGGGAGTGGACAATGAGCAGTTCTTC.

The chain recombines TRBV4-1 with TRBJ2-1; 9 bases agree with TRBD2. The germline CDR1 and CDR2 sequences are MGHRA and YSYEKL. The CDR3 totals 21 residues. With 0 bases clipped from V and 1 base from J, the junction kept 16 bases outside the gene matches. CDR3 in amino acids: CASSQETRLSGRGESYNEQFF. In DNA, the CDR3 is TGCGCCAGCAGCCAAGAGACAAGACTTAGCGGGAGAGGCGAGTCCTACAATGAGCAGTTCTTC.

This clone has a handful of counts. The V and J genes are TRBV29-1 and TRBJ2-1; tentative D call: TRBD2 (6 bases). The CDR3 totals 14 residues. Trimming cost V 5 bases and J 7 bases, with 18 bases left between them. The germline CDR1 and CDR2 sequences are SQVTM and ANQGSEA. CDR3 bases: TGCAGCGTTTATGAGGGAGGAAGTGCGAATGAGCAGTTCTTC. Translated, it gives CSVYEGGSANEQFF.

The J gene is TRBJ2-7, the V gene TRBV5-6; D possibly matches TRBD1 or TRBD2 (5 bases each). With 4 bases removed from V and 2 bases from J, the gap between germline ends came to 10 bases. The germline CDR1 and CDR2 sequences are SGHDT and YYEEEE. The CDR3 totals 13 residues. The CDR3 DNA sequence: TGTGCCAGCAGCCCGGGACGGACCTACGAGCAGTACTTC. As protein: CASSPGRTYEQYF.

This chain links TRBV6-6 with TRBJ1-1, with D uncertain. Trimming removed 6 bases at V and 4 bases at J, with 3 bases between. CDR1 and CDR2 from the germline V gene are MNHNY and SVGAGI (reference sequence). CDR3 size: 10 residues. The CDR3 protein is CASRATEAFF. DNA of the CDR3: TGTGCCAGCAGGGCCACTGAAGCTTTCTTT.

J is TRBJ2-1 and V is TRBV5-1; TRBD1 agrees at 9 bases. The CDR3 length is 16 residues. After removal of 3 bases from V and 4 bases from J, the junction contained 8 bases not matched to a gene. The germline V gene has CDR1 SGHRS and CDR2 YFSETQ. The CDR3 protein is CASSWGQGRVYNEQFF. The CDR3 region has the DNA TGCGCCAGCAGCTGGGGACAGGGAAGGGTATACAATGAGCAGTTCTTC.

This chain uses TRBV19 with TRBJ2-3, with unresolved D. Trimming left V 7 bases short and J 2 bases short, with 16 bases between. The germline gives CDR1 LNHDA, CDR2 SQIVND (reference sequence). The CDR3 totals 15 residues. CDR3 region: CASTQDVSSTDTQYF. The CDR3 DNA reads as TGTGCCAGTACCCAGGACGTTAGTTCCACAGATACGCAGTATTTT.

This rearrangement joins TRBV28 to TRBJ2-1; a possible D gene is TRBD2 (5 bases). The V and J ends lost 3 bases and 0 bases respectively, with 9 bases between them. The length of the CDR3 is 15 residues. Per germline, CDR1 MDHEN and CDR2 SYDVKM. The CDR3 coding sequence is TGTGCCAGCAGTTTGCAGCGGTTCTCCTACAATGAGCAGTTCTTC. It encodes CASSLQRFSYNEQFF.

The chain uses TRBV5-6 and TRBJ2-7; D unclear. CDR1 is SGHDT, CDR2 YYEEEE, per germline. This CDR3 is 12 amino acids long. Trimming pared 3 bases from V and 1 base from J, leaving 5 bases between. Here the CDR3 reads CASSWGSYEQYF. The CDR3 region has the DNA TGTGCCAGCAGCTGGGGATCCTACGAGCAGTACTTC.

CDR3 residues: CASSFGTSGHTQYF. CDR3 sequence (DNA): TGTGCCAGCAGTTTTGGGACTAGCGGGCATACGCAGTATTTT. V is TRBV27 and J is TRBJ2-3, with 12 positions matching TRBD2. Germline lookup yields CDR1 MNHEY and CDR2 SMNVEV (reference sequence). Losses at the gene ends were 3 bases for V and 7 bases for J; bases not matched to a gene: 2. The CDR3 is 14 amino acids.

The V call is TRBV27, the J call TRBJ2-7; 12 bases agree with TRBD2. CDR1 MNHEY and CDR2 SMNVEV come from the germline V gene (reference sequence). The CDR3 runs to 15 residues. V trimming: 4 bases; J trimming: 3 bases; junction bases outside the gene matches: 4. For the CDR3, the DNA is TGTGCCAGCAGTTCCCAACTAGCGGGAGGCTACGAGCAGTACTTC. Translated: CASSSQLAGGYEQYF.

This chain connects TRBV19 to TRBJ2-5; D is undetermined. Per the germline V gene, CDR1 is LNHDA and CDR2 is SQIVND (reference sequence). V was shortened by 4 bases and J by 2 bases, with 8 bases between the two germline ends. This CDR3 region has 13 residues. CDR3 region: CASSRRNQETQYF. CDR3 in DNA: TGTGCCAGTAGTAGACGGAATCAAGAGACCCAGTACTTC.

The chain couples TRBV4-1 to TRBJ1-5; D gene unclear. The germline V gene has CDR1 MGHRA and CDR2 YSYEKL. V gave up 4 bases and J gave up 1 base, with 8 bases separating them. CDR3 length equals 14 residues. CDR3 region: CASSLAKSNQPQHF. In DNA, the CDR3 is TGCGCCAGCAGCCTCGCCAAGAGCAATCAGCCCCAGCATTTT.